This entry lists 15 T cell receptor beta chains sequenced from one sample in a study of T cells in Graves' hyperthyroidism and ophthalmopathy. Amplification of TCR beta CDR3 regions used RNA as the template. First-round RT-PCR of the TCR CDR3 relied on the HTBI primer set. A single record per CDR3 protein comes from TCRdb applying MiXCR to the multiplex PCR reads. Found here are a few hundred thousand distinct CDR3 sequences, approximately 13% of them singletons; the top ten hold around 9.2%. The sample comprised blood. The receptors originated from a woman aged 18-29 years with Graves' hyperthyroidism.

This clonotype was seen ten or more times. The chain links TRBV6-1 to TRBJ1-3; D not certain. V was pared by 7 bases and J by 0 bases, with 13 bases between. The CDR3 totals 15 residues. Looked up from germline, CDR1 is MNHNS and CDR2 is SASEGT. CDR3 nucleotide sequence: TGTGCCAGCAAGTCAGCGGGGAACTCTGGAAACACCATATATTTT. Encoded protein: CASKSAGNSGNTIYF.

The rearrangement links TRBV11-2 to TRBJ2-7, with TRBD2 matching 12 bases. CDR3 size: 15 residues. V lost 0 bases, J lost 7 bases, and 4 bases stayed unmatched. CDR1 is SGHAT, CDR2 FQNNGV, per germline. Written as DNA, the CDR3 is TGTGCCAGCAGCTTAGAATCTAGCGGGAGGGTTGAGCAGTACTTC. Its protein is CASSLESSGRVEQYF.

At least ten counts were recorded for this clonotype. The chain is built from TRBV18 and TRBJ1-2; D remains ambiguous. V lost 2 bases and J lost 5, with 15 bases in between. CDR3 length: 15 residues. Germline V lookup: CDR1 KGHSH, CDR2 LQKENI. The DNA of the CDR3 is TGTGCCAGCTCACCAAGTGGGGTAATGTGGTATGGCTACACCTTC. It translates to CASSPSGVMWYGYTF.

The chain combines TRBV5-8 with TRBJ1-2; D may be TRBD1 (6 bases). V was trimmed by 6 bases and J by 4 bases, leaving 16 bases between them. CDR1 is SGHTS, CDR2 YDEGEE, per germline. The CDR3 covers 14 residues. CDR3: CASTGARKPYGYTF. DNA of the CDR3: TGTGCCAGCACGGGGGCCCGAAAGCCCTATGGCTACACCTTC.

J is TRBJ2-3 and V is TRBV9; D call uncertain. The CDR3 consists of 11 residues. Germline lookup yields CDR1 SGDLS and CDR2 YYNGEE. Trimming removed 4 bases from V and 7 bases from J, with 7 bases in between. The CDR3 region has the DNA TGTGCCAGCAGCAGCACGCATACGCAGTATTTT. It specifies CASSSTHTQYF.

This clonotype was counted ten times or more. The CDR3 bases are TGTGCCAGTAGAGAACTAGCAGCGGGATCCGACGAGCAGTACTTC. Translated, it gives CASRELAAGSDEQYF. V and J are TRBV19 and TRBJ2-7; 7 nucleotides line up with TRBD2. CDR3 length: 15 amino acids. Germline V gives CDR1 LNHDA, CDR2 SQIVND (reference sequence). The trim removed 6 bases at V and 5 bases at J, leaving 13 bases unmatched.

This clonotype has a count of ten or more. The J gene is TRBJ2-3, the V gene TRBV7-3, with 7 bases fitting TRBD1. The CDR3 sequence is 15 residues long. Germline values: CDR1 SGHTA, CDR2 FQGTGA. Unmatched junction bases numbered 4, after V lost 4 bases and J lost 0 bases. As DNA, the CDR3 is TGTGCCAGCAGCTACAGGGGTTCGAGCACAGATACGCAGTATTTT. It encodes CASSYRGSSTDTQYF.

The CDR3 nucleotides read TGTGCCTGGGCGACCGAGTACACCGGGGAGCTGTTTTTT. Protein sequence: CAWATEYTGELFF. The chain recombines TRBV30 with TRBJ2-2; D gene uncertain. V dropped 5 bases and J dropped 3 bases, with 10 bases sitting between them. The CDR3 loop spans 13 amino acids. In germline, CDR1 is GTSNPN, CDR2 SVGIG (reference sequence).

This clonotype appeared many times. This rearrangement joins TRBV3-1 to TRBJ1-1; D gene unclear. Germline lookup yields CDR1 LGHDT and CDR2 YNNKEL (reference sequence). The V gene lost 1 base and the J gene lost 0 bases, with 9 bases spanning the gap. This CDR3 has 15 residues. The CDR3, as DNA: TGTGCCAGCAGCCAAGGTCCCGCTATGAACACTGAAGCTTTCTTT. It yields the protein CASSQGPAMNTEAFF.

The J gene is TRBJ1-2, the V gene TRBV29-1; TRBD1 might be the D (6 bases). The V and J ends lost 5 bases and 10 bases respectively, with 14 bases between them. The CDR3 is 11 residues long. Germline V CDR1 and CDR2: SQVTM, ANQGSEA. The CDR3 loop reads CSVRPSGAYTF. CDR3 DNA sequence: TGCAGCGTTCGCCCCTCAGGGGCCTACACCTTC. The full variable domain, in which reference TRBV29-1 and TRBJ1-2 provide the parts outside the CDR3, is SAVISQKPSRDICQRGTSLTIQCQVDSQVTMMFWYRQQPGQSLTLIATANQGSEATYESGFVIDKFPISRPNLTFSTLTVSNMSPEDSSIYLCSVRPSGAYTFGSGTRLTVV.

In this sample, this clonotype turned up many times. The chain joins TRBV20-1 to TRBJ2-1; 9 nucleotides agree with TRBD1. V lost 1 base, J lost 7 bases, and 2 bases stayed unmatched. The CDR3 has 13 amino acids. Germline CDR1 is DFQATT and CDR2 is SNEGSKA (reference sequence). The CDR3: CSARGGTGNEQFF. The CDR3 coding sequence is TGCAGTGCTAGAGGGGGGACAGGGAATGAGCAGTTCTTC.

This clonotype was picked up a small number of times. The chain is built from TRBV29-1 and TRBJ2-1; 8 nucleotides line up with TRBD2. From germline, CDR1 is SQVTM and CDR2 ANQGSEA. CDR3 size: 12 residues. V lost 5 bases and J lost 5; bases outside the gene matches: 2. CDR3 in amino acids: CSVILADNEQFF. CDR3 nucleotide sequence: TGCAGCGTTATACTAGCGGACAATGAGCAGTTCTTC.

This clonotype was observed many times. The V and J genes are TRBV18 and TRBJ2-5; D gene ambiguous. With 0 bases removed from V and 9 bases from J, the gap between germline ends came to 14 bases. Per the germline V gene, CDR1 is KGHSH and CDR2 is LQKENI. There are 14 residues in the CDR3. The CDR3 nucleotides are TGTGCCAGCTCACCACCGGCGGTCCAACCGGCCCAGTACTTC. Residues: CASSPPAVQPAQYF.

V gene TRBV5-1 combines with J gene TRBJ2-5, with D hard to call. Germline CDR1 and CDR2: SGHRS and YFSETQ. V lost 0 bases to trimming and J lost 3 bases, with 6 bases between them. CDR3 length equals 13 residues. CDR3 sequence reads: CASSLVVEETQYF. CDR3 DNA sequence: TGCGCCAGCAGCTTGGTTGTGGAAGAGACCCAGTACTTC.

This clonotype has a count of ten or more. The chain links TRBV18 to TRBJ1-1, with 7 bases matching TRBD1. Germline V gene sequence: CDR1 KGHSH, CDR2 LQKENI. V was clipped by 3 bases and J by 7 bases; unmatched bases: 8. CDR3 size: 14 residues. CDR3 region: CASSPGQTSGEAFF. CDR3 DNA sequence: TGTGCCAGCTCACCGGGACAGACTTCGGGTGAAGCTTTCTTT.